These 12 T cell receptor beta chains share one sample of origin, sequenced in a study of T cells after yellow fever vaccination. MiXCR was run by TCRdb on the 5' RACE reads, yielding one entry per CDR3 protein. The data contain some 550,000 distinct CDR3 sequences, 15% to 20% of them singletons. Sequencing was performed on PBMCs, taken 15 days after the yellow fever booster vaccination. All receptors come from a man aged 30-40 years who received the YFV17D yellow fever vaccine.

This clonotype has a handful of counts. This chain connects TRBV7-2 to TRBJ2-7; no clear D. In germline, CDR1 is SGHTA, CDR2 FQGNSA. The CDR3 sequence is 12 residues long. Trimming took off 5 bases at V and 2 bases at J, with 7 bases between the two ends. The CDR3 DNA sequence: TGTGCCAGCAGCGGTTTTACCTACGAGCAGTACTTC. Its translation: CASSGFTYEQYF.

The chain combines TRBV20-1 with TRBJ1-3; D ambiguous. The CDR3 covers 11 residues. Germline CDR1 reads DFQATT; CDR2 reads SNEGSKA (reference sequence). The V and J ends lost 1 base and 7 bases respectively, with 5 bases between them. The CDR3 DNA is TGCAGTGCTAGAGGAGAGAACACCATATATTTT. Its protein product is CSARGENTIYF.

The rearrangement links TRBV30 to TRBJ1-2, with D uncertain. V was cut by 8 bases and J by 7 bases, with 17 bases left in between. CDR3 length: 12 amino acids. CDR1 GTSNPN and CDR2 SVGIG come from the germline V gene (reference sequence). CDR3 DNA sequence: TGTGCCGGAAGCAAGCCCCTTAGTGGCTACACCTTC. Protein: CAGSKPLSGYTF.

The chain is built from TRBV5-1 and TRBJ2-2, with 7 nucleotides matching TRBD2. The CDR3 is 17 amino acids. V dropped 4 bases and J dropped 2; count of bases not matched to a gene: 11. Per the germline V gene, CDR1 is SGHRS and CDR2 is YFSETQ. The CDR3 sequence is CASSAWALAVNTGELFF. As DNA, the CDR3 is TGCGCCAGCAGCGCCTGGGCCCTAGCGGTTAACACCGGGGAGCTGTTTTTT.

This clonotype showed up just a few times. J is TRBJ1-5 and V is TRBV15; D ambiguous. Germline V gene lookup returns CDR1 LNHNV and CDR2 YYDKDF (reference sequence). Trimming removed 3 bases at V and 5 bases at J, with 8 bases between. The CDR3 consists of 13 residues. Here the CDR3 reads CATSRGSHQPQHF. The CDR3 nucleotides are TGTGCCACCAGCAGGGGTAGTCATCAGCCCCAGCATTTT.

CDR3 residues: CASSGGTVNEKLFF. CDR3 bases: TGTGCCAGCAGCGGCGGGACAGTAAATGAAAAACTGTTTTTT. The chain recombines TRBV5-4 with TRBJ1-4, with TRBD1 matching over 7 bases. Germline V gene sequence: CDR1 SGHNT, CDR2 YYREEE (reference sequence). The J segment lost 5 bases and the V segment lost 4 bases, leaving 5 bases of the junction unmatched. The CDR3 has 14 amino acids.

This clonotype has more than one count but fewer than ten. The chain is built from TRBV4-3 and TRBJ2-5, with D possibly TRBD1 on 6 matching bases. Germline V lookup: CDR1 LGHNA, CDR2 YSLEER. Trimming cost V 8 bases and J 5 bases, with 24 bases left between them. The CDR3 totals 16 residues. The CDR3: CASCYTGTRFGETQYF. CDR3 DNA sequence: TGCGCCAGCTGCTACACAGGGACGAGGTTTGGGGAGACCCAGTACTTC.

The genes are TRBV6-1 and TRBJ2-1; 7 bases fit TRBD2. The trim removed 6 bases at V and 0 bases at J, leaving 8 bases unmatched. This CDR3 has 16 amino acids. Germline V CDR1 and CDR2: MNHNS, SASEGT. CDR3 amino acids: CASSPPASGSYNEQFF. The CDR3 DNA is TGTGCCAGCAGCCCACCTGCTAGCGGCTCCTACAATGAGCAGTTCTTC.

This clonotype was observed a few times. The chain employs TRBV7-2 and TRBJ2-7; no clear D. The CDR3 extends over 14 amino acids. Germline CDR1 SGHTA, CDR2 FQGNSA. V dropped 4 bases and J dropped 2 bases, with 12 bases sitting between them. The CDR3 here is CASSSSPGPYEQYF. DNA for the CDR3: TGTGCCAGCAGCTCCAGTCCGGGCCCCTACGAGCAGTACTTC.

The chain has TRBV5-1 and TRBJ2-7; tentative D call: TRBD2 (7 bases). V lost 4 bases and J lost 6, with 17 bases in between. Germline V lookup: CDR1 SGHRS, CDR2 YFSETQ. The CDR3 extends over 14 amino acids. This CDR3 is CASSLGGPTGEQYF. The CDR3 DNA follows: TGCGCCAGCAGCCTGGGGGGGCCGACGGGCGAGCAGTACTTC.

The rearrangement links TRBV29-1 to TRBJ2-2, with no clear D. From germline, CDR1 is SQVTM and CDR2 ANQGSEA. V was pared by 5 bases and J by 1 base, with 2 bases between. The CDR3 spans 11 residues. The CDR3 loop reads CSVWNTGELFF. CDR3 bases: TGCAGCGTTTGGAACACCGGGGAGCTGTTTTTT.

V usage is TRBV3-1 and J usage is TRBJ2-7; 9 nucleotides line up with TRBD2. Germline CDR1 LGHDT, CDR2 YNNKEL (reference sequence). Trimming at V came to 0 bases and at J to 2 bases, leaving 5 bases not matched to a gene. The CDR3 runs 16 residues. Here the CDR3 DNA reads TGTGCCAGCAGCCAAGAGCCGACTAGCGGTGCCTACGAGCAGTACTTC. Its protein product is CASSQEPTSGAYEQYF.